These 21 T cell receptor beta chains were all obtained from the same sample, sequenced in a study of Graves' ophthalmopathy and Graves' hyperthyroidism. TCR beta CDR3 amplification used RNA transcripts. Scientists carried out first-round RT-PCR using HTBI primers and then a second-round multiplex PCR. MiXCR, run by TCRdb on the multiplex PCR reads, gives a single entry per CDR3 protein. Of 52,000 or so distinct CDR3 sequences listed, approximately 52% are singletons. The sample consisted of peripheral blood. These receptors were obtained from an adult woman with Graves' ophthalmopathy.

This clonotype was seen at least ten times. The chain combines TRBV6-2 or TRBV6-3 with TRBJ2-7; D gene unclear. Trimming cost V 2 bases and J 3 bases, with 11 bases left between them. The CDR3 contains 14 residues. In germline, CDR1 is MNHEY, CDR2 SVGEGT. CDR3 coding DNA: TGTGCCAGCAGTTACGGACGGTTGGACTACGAGCAGTACTTC. Its protein product is CASSYGRLDYEQYF.

This clonotype was picked up many times. This chain links TRBV28 with TRBJ2-2, with unresolved D. Looked up from germline, CDR1 is MDHEN and CDR2 is SYDVKM. The CDR3 runs 14 residues. Trimming removed 5 bases at V and 0 bases at J, with 7 bases between. The CDR3 loop is CASSPPPNTGELFF. As DNA, the CDR3 is TGTGCCAGCAGTCCCCCCCCGAACACCGGGGAGCTGTTTTTT.

This clonotype was seen at least ten times. The rearrangement links TRBV29-1 to TRBJ2-5; 8 bases line up with TRBD1. Germline V gene lookup returns CDR1 SQVTM and CDR2 ANQGSEA. This CDR3 is built from 17 residues. Germline trimming cut 7 bases from V and 1 base from J; bases unmatched to any gene: 17. CDR3 amino acids: CSGVDPHTGGIQETQYF. CDR3 bases: TGCAGCGGCGTTGACCCCCATACAGGGGGAATCCAAGAGACCCAGTACTTC.

Many counts were recorded for this clonotype. This chain joins TRBV6-1 and TRBJ2-3; 8 nucleotides match TRBD1. Germline values: CDR1 MNHNS, CDR2 SASEGT. The V gene end was trimmed by 10 bases and the J gene end by 4 bases; junction bases not matched to a gene: 13. This CDR3 spans 15 amino acids. The CDR3 DNA reads as TGTGCCACCCACCCGCGGACAGGGATGGCAGATACGCAGTATTTT. Translated, it gives CATHPRTGMADTQYF.

At least ten counts were recorded for this clonotype. The chain has TRBV7-2 and TRBJ1-3; possibly TRBD1 for D (5 bases). CDR3 length equals 15 residues. With 5 bases removed from V and 0 bases from J, the gap between germline ends came to 11 bases. Germline V gene sequence: CDR1 SGHTA, CDR2 FQGNSA. Here the CDR3 reads CASSNTGRSGNTIYF. The CDR3 DNA is TGTGCCAGCAGCAACACAGGTCGCTCTGGAAACACCATATATTTT.

This clonotype was observed many times. The chain links TRBV2 to TRBJ1-1; D is uncertain. Germline lookup yields CDR1 SNHLY and CDR2 FYNNEI. This CDR3 is 11 amino acids long. Trimming took off 8 bases at V and 6 bases at J, with 10 bases between the two ends. The CDR3 sequence is CASGRYSEAFF. The DNA of the CDR3 is TGTGCCAGCGGGAGGTACTCTGAAGCTTTCTTT.

At least ten counts were recorded for this clonotype. This sequence joins TRBV6-5 and TRBJ1-2; TRBD1 matches at 7 bases. CDR1 MNHEY and CDR2 SVGAGI come from the germline V gene. Unmatched junction bases numbered 10, after V lost 5 bases and J lost 4 bases. This CDR3 is built from 15 residues. CDR3 sequence reads: CASSNPMTGIYGYTF. For the CDR3, the DNA is TGTGCCAGCAGTAACCCAATGACAGGGATCTATGGCTACACCTTC.

The chain couples TRBV11-2 to TRBJ1-6; D call uncertain. CDR1 and CDR2 from the germline V gene are SGHAT and FQNNGV. V was clipped by 7 bases and J by 0 bases, with 16 bases between them. The CDR3 spans 17 residues. CDR3 region: CASTRSAPSSYNSPLHF. The CDR3 DNA sequence: TGTGCCAGCACCCGTAGTGCCCCTTCCTCCTATAATTCACCCCTCCACTTT.

The CDR3 loop reads CSAPSGRLSYNEQFF. CDR3 coding DNA: TGCAGTGCCCCAAGCGGGAGGCTCTCCTACAATGAGCAGTTCTTC. The chain couples TRBV20-1 to TRBJ2-1; 9 bases map to TRBD2. This CDR3 is 15 amino acids long. Germline-derived CDR1 and CDR2 are DFQATT and SNEGSKA (reference sequence). After removal of 6 bases from V and 0 bases from J, the junction contained 6 bases not matched to a gene.

About this clonotype itself: A read error may produce the germline difference seen at one junction end. The V gene is TRBV20-1, the J gene TRBJ2-5, with TRBD2 as a possible D gene (7 bases). The CDR3 spans 13 residues. Germline V CDR1 and CDR2: DFQATT, SNEGSKA (reference sequence). The DNA of the CDR3 is TGCAGCGCTAGGGGGAGCGGGACGGAGACCCAGTACTTC. This gives the protein CSARGSGTETQYF.

Comments on this clonotype: This may be a read error, as it is one base from a much larger clone. The rearrangement joins TRBV7-2 to TRBJ2-7; D is perhaps TRBD1 (5 bases). This CDR3 is 12 amino acids long. V gave up 11 bases and J gave up 3 bases, with 14 bases separating them. Germline CDR1 is SGHTA and CDR2 is FQGNSA. CDR3 loop: CAWMTAFYEQYF. The CDR3 region has the DNA TGTGCCTGGATGACAGCCTTCTACGAGCAGTACTTC.

V usage is TRBV6-1 and J usage is TRBJ2-6; possibly TRBD1 or TRBD2 for D (5 bases each). Between the trimmed V and J ends, which lost 0 bases and 4 bases, there was a span of 10 bases. Per germline, CDR1 MNHNS and CDR2 SASEGT. The CDR3 contains 16 residues. The CDR3 DNA reads as TGTGCCAGCAGTGAAGCAGGGGAGACCGGGGCCAACGTCCTGACTTTC. This encodes CASSEAGETGANVLTF.

This chain uses TRBV20-1 with TRBJ2-5, with 7 nucleotides matching TRBD2. Per the germline V gene, CDR1 is DFQATT and CDR2 is SNEGSKA (reference sequence). The CDR3 consists of 13 residues. The J segment lost 2 bases and the V segment lost 6 bases, leaving 6 bases of the junction unmatched. The CDR3 DNA is TGCAGTGCCTGGCGGGAGTATCAAGAGACCCAGTACTTC. Protein: CSAWREYQETQYF.

The CDR3 region is CSARALLETQYF. The CDR3 nucleotides read TGCAGTGCTAGAGCTCTTCTAGAGACCCAGTACTTC. The V gene is TRBV20-1, the J gene TRBJ2-5; D remains ambiguous. Germline-derived CDR1 and CDR2 are DFQATT and SNEGSKA (reference sequence). This CDR3 contains 12 residues. The ends were cut back, 1 base at V and 4 bases at J, with 7 bases in the middle.

This clonotype has a count of ten or more. The chain has TRBV5-8 and TRBJ2-7; TRBD1 matches 9 bases. CDR1 is SGHTS, CDR2 YDEGEE, per germline. With V trimmed by 0 bases and J by 4 bases, 5 bases remained unmatched. The CDR3 has 15 amino acids. This CDR3 is CASSLVGTGRYEQYF. CDR3 bases: TGTGCCAGCAGCTTGGTCGGGACAGGGAGGTACGAGCAGTACTTC.

At least ten counts were recorded for this clonotype. CDR3 sequence: CAINFSGTGAGELFF. The CDR3 nucleotides read TGTGCCATCAACTTTTCCGGGACAGGGGCCGGGGAGCTGTTTTTT. The chain has TRBV10-3 and TRBJ2-2, with 10 bases matching TRBD1. The CDR3 runs to 15 residues. The V gene's germline CDR1 is ENHRY and CDR2 SYGVKD. V lost 7 bases and J lost 6; bases outside the gene matches: 8.

This clonotype was found many times. V is TRBV4-3 and J is TRBJ1-2; the match to TRBD1 covers 9 bases. Germline V lookup: CDR1 LGHNA, CDR2 YSLEER. The junction had 7 bases not matched to a gene; V was cut back by 1 base and J by 7 bases. This CDR3 has 15 amino acids. In DNA, the CDR3 is TGCGCCAGCAGCCAAGGTCCGGGACAGGGCCCTGGCTACACCTTC. The encoded protein is CASSQGPGQGPGYTF.

This chain connects TRBV9 to TRBJ2-7, with 9 bases identical to TRBD2. Trimming at V came to 6 bases and at J to 7 bases, leaving 8 bases not matched to a gene. The CDR3 is made up of 13 amino acids. CDR1 SGDLS and CDR2 YYNGEE come from the germline V gene. CDR3 sequence: CASTYSGRSEQYF. Here the CDR3 DNA reads TGTGCCAGCACCTACAGCGGGAGGTCGGAGCAGTACTTC. Full variable domain (rest looked up from reference TRBV9 and TRBJ2-7): DSGVTQTPKHLITATGQRVTLRCSPRSGDLSVYWYQQSLDQGLQFLIQYYNGEERAKGNILERFSAQQFPDLHSELNLSSLELGDSALYFCASTYSGRSEQYFGPGTRLTVT.

V and J are TRBV20-1 and TRBJ2-1; TRBD2 is a possible D gene (5 bases). CDR1 and CDR2 (germline): DFQATT, SNEGSKA (reference sequence). V gave up 2 bases and J gave up 12 bases, with 20 bases separating them. This CDR3 spans 14 amino acids. In DNA form, the CDR3 reads TGCAGTGCTAGATGGAGGTTGAGCACAGATACGCAGTTCTTC. This codes for CSARWRLSTDTQFF.

V is TRBV5-1 and J is TRBJ2-2, with D possibly being TRBD2 (5 bases). Germline CDR1 and CDR2: SGHRS and YFSETQ. This CDR3 is 13 amino acids long. V dropped 0 bases and J dropped 8 bases, with 8 bases sitting between them. The CDR3 DNA reads TGCGCCAGCAGCTTGGGAGGGAAGGGGGAGCTGTTTTTT. Encoded protein: CASSLGGKGELFF.

There are many counts of this clonotype. The V gene is TRBV5-1, the J gene TRBJ1-5; D remains unclear. The V gene lost 0 bases and the J gene lost 2 bases, with 9 bases spanning the gap. Germline V gives CDR1 SGHRS, CDR2 YFSETQ. The CDR3 covers 15 residues. The CDR3 loop reads CASSLEGSRNQPQHF. CDR3 nucleotides: TGCGCCAGCAGCTTGGAGGGCAGTCGCAATCAGCCCCAGCATTTT.